The 23 T cell receptor beta chains reported below all come from one sample, sequenced in a study of cytomegalovirus exposure and HLA in healthy donors. The primer mix had 60 Vbeta and 13 Jbeta primers. Sequencing was performed with immunoSEQ multiplex PCR; in TCRdb, only in-frame clones are kept and a portion is missing. The sample carries some 160,000 clones, roughly 85% recorded once. Material: PBMCs. All receptors derive from a young man in good health and CMV-seropositive.

This clone showed up just once. V is TRBV18 and J is TRBJ1-1, with TRBD1 matching over 9 bases. The CDR3 runs to 15 residues. V lost 4 bases, J lost 11 bases, and 14 bases stayed unmatched. Germline loops: CDR1 KGHSH, CDR2 LQKENI. The CDR3 protein is CASSQNTGGPLQAFF. CDR3 DNA: TGTGCCAGCTCACAAAATACAGGGGGCCCTTTGCAGGCTTTCTTT.

This clone has a single count. CDR3 amino acids: CASTPLAAGGGADTQYF. The DNA of the CDR3 is TGTGCCAGTACCCCCCTGGCAGCGGGAGGCGGAGCAGATACGCAGTATTTT. The chain carries TRBV19 and TRBJ2-3; TRBD2 matches 9 bases. The CDR3 has 17 amino acids. Unmatched junction bases numbered 15, after V lost 7 bases and J lost 4 bases. Germline V CDR1 and CDR2: LNHDA, SQIVND (reference sequence).

This clone showed up just once. The V gene is TRBV7-9, the J gene TRBJ1-2; 8 bases are shared with TRBD1. V dropped 0 bases and J dropped 3; count of bases not matched to a gene: 15. From germline, CDR1 is SEHNR and CDR2 FQNEAQ (reference sequence). The CDR3 totals 19 residues. In DNA form, the CDR3 reads TGTGCCAGCAGCTTAGCACTGGAGGGCAGGGGGCGGTCGGACTATGGCTACACCTTC. This sequence encodes CASSLALEGRGRSDYGYTF.

The rearrangement joins TRBV7-9 to TRBJ1-1; TRBD1 might be the D (5 bases). Trimming took off 3 bases at V and 1 base at J, with 15 bases between the two ends. The CDR3 sequence is 16 residues long. Germline CDR1 reads SEHNR; CDR2 reads FQNEAQ (reference sequence). CDR3 bases: TGTGCCAGCAGCTTCAGCAGGGTGATCGGGAACACTGAAGCTTTCTTT. It yields the protein CASSFSRVIGNTEAFF.

V is TRBV5-4 and J is TRBJ2-2; 8 nucleotides agree with TRBD2. Germline lookup yields CDR1 SGHNT and CDR2 YYREEE (reference sequence). The CDR3 totals 17 residues. The trim removed 1 base at V and 1 base at J, leaving 6 bases unmatched. CDR3 in DNA: TGTGCCAGCAGCTTGAGAAGTCTAGCGGGGAACACCGGGGAGCTGTTTTTT. This codes for CASSLRSLAGNTGELFF.

The gene calls are TRBV18 and TRBJ2-3; 7 positions match TRBD2. With V trimmed by 3 bases and J by 3 bases, 9 bases remained unmatched. This CDR3 spans 16 amino acids. Per the germline V gene, CDR1 is KGHSH and CDR2 is LQKENI. The CDR3 protein is CASSPSLAPGTDTQYF. The CDR3 DNA reads TGTGCCAGCTCACCCTCACTAGCGCCCGGGACAGATACGCAGTATTTT.

V and J are TRBV30 and TRBJ1-6; 12 bases match TRBD1. Unmatched junction bases numbered 4, after V lost 4 bases and J lost 6 bases. The germline CDR1 and CDR2 sequences are GTSNPN and SVGIG (reference sequence). The length of the CDR3 is 15 residues. The CDR3 DNA is TGTGCCTGGAACCGGGACAGGGGGCCTAATTCACCCCTCCACTTT. The encoded protein is CAWNRDRGPNSPLHF.

V usage is TRBV5-5 and J usage is TRBJ2-7; no definite D call. Looked up from germline, CDR1 is SGHKS and CDR2 is YYEKEE (reference sequence). Trimming took 0 bases from V and 7 from J, leaving 14 bases between them. The CDR3 has 14 residues. As DNA, the CDR3 is TGTGCCAGCAGCTTGGGAATTTCCAGATCGGAGCAGTACGTC. It codes for CASSLGISRSEQYV.

The chain couples TRBV5-1 to TRBJ2-1, with 8 bases that match TRBD2. The length of the CDR3 is 15 residues. Germline loops: CDR1 SGHRS, CDR2 YFSETQ. Trimming removed 7 bases from V and 4 bases from J; junction bases left unmatched: 10. The CDR3 coding sequence is TGCGCCAGCGTGCAGGGAGCGGGAGTATACAATGAGCAGTTCTTC. Translated: CASVQGAGVYNEQFF.

The rearrangement links TRBV7-2 to TRBJ2-1; 13 positions match TRBD2. V lost 5 bases and J lost 4; bases outside the gene matches: 5. The CDR3 loop spans 16 amino acids. Germline V CDR1 and CDR2: SGHTA, FQGNSA. The DNA of the CDR3 is TGTGCCAGCAGCCGGGGACTAGCGGGACAGTACAATGAGCAGTTCTTC. Protein product: CASSRGLAGQYNEQFF.

Comment on this clone: Germline is not matched at one junction end, which may reflect a read error. The chain uses TRBV7-3 and TRBJ2-7; 10 bases are a match to TRBD2. This CDR3 has 14 amino acids. Germline lookup yields CDR1 SGHTA and CDR2 FQGTGA. The CDR3 is CASSPGTSAHERYF. For the CDR3, the DNA is TGTGCCAGCAGCCCCGGGACTAGCGCCCACGAGCGGTACTTC.

The chain uses TRBV11-2 and TRBJ2-2; no clear D. The germline V gene encodes CDR1 SGHAT and CDR2 FQNNGV. The ends were cut back, 0 bases at V and 3 bases at J, with 8 bases in the middle. The CDR3 contains 15 residues. As DNA, the CDR3 is TGTGCCAGCAGCTTAGAGCGGATCCACACCGGGGAGCTGTTTTTT. Its translation: CASSLERIHTGELFF.

The rearrangement links TRBV27 to TRBJ2-1; 10 bases line up with TRBD2. Trimming at V came to 6 bases and at J to 10 bases, leaving 12 bases not matched to a gene. Looked up from germline, CDR1 is MNHEY and CDR2 is SMNVEV (reference sequence). The CDR3 consists of 15 residues. CDR3 sequence: CASSSSGRAFGEQFF. The DNA of the CDR3 is TGTGCCAGCAGCTCCAGCGGGAGGGCCTTTGGGGAGCAGTTCTTC.

This clone was found a few times. This chain links TRBV2 with TRBJ1-1; 7 positions agree with TRBD1. CDR3 length equals 12 residues. In germline, CDR1 is SNHLY, CDR2 FYNNEI. The ends lost 0 bases at V and 9 bases at J; junction bases unmatched: 1. The CDR3 spells CASSEAQGKAFF. The CDR3 DNA reads as TGTGCCAGCAGTGAAGCACAGGGGAAAGCTTTCTTT.

This chain uses TRBV7-2 with TRBJ2-1; a weak D match, TRBD2 (5 bases). V was cut by 1 base and J by 4 bases, with 11 bases left in between. This CDR3 is 15 amino acids long. Germline CDR1 SGHTA, CDR2 FQGNSA. The CDR3 loop reads CASSLGSTSYNEQFF. The CDR3, as DNA: TGTGCCAGCAGCTTAGGCTCCACTAGTTACAATGAGCAGTTCTTC.

The rearrangement joins TRBV11-2 to TRBJ2-7, with 11 positions matching TRBD2. CDR3 size: 12 residues. J lost 11 bases, V lost 5 bases, and 5 bases had no gene match. CDR1 and CDR2 (germline): SGHAT, FQNNGV. CDR3 DNA: TGTGCCAGCAGCGCGACTAGCGGGAATAAGTACTTC. Translation gives CASSATSGNKYF. Using reference TRBV11-2 and TRBJ2-7 for the parts outside the CDR3, the full variable domain is EAGVAQSPRYKIIEKRQSVAFWCNPISGHATLYWYQQILGQGPKLLIQFQNNGVVDDSQLPKDRFSAERLKGVDSTLKIQPAKLEDSAVYLCASSATSGNKYFGPGTRLTVT.

This clone was seen a single time. The chain recombines TRBV29-1 with TRBJ2-3; 13 positions agree with TRBD2. The CDR3 has 16 residues. Per the germline V gene, CDR1 is SQVTM and CDR2 is ANQGSEA. V lost 4 bases to trimming and J lost 5 bases; unmatched junction nucleotides: 9. The CDR3 coding sequence is TGCAGCGTTGGGGATTGGACTAGCGGGAGCGTAGATACGCAGTATTTT. Encoded protein: CSVGDWTSGSVDTQYF.

The gene calls are TRBV27 and TRBJ2-1; TRBD2 matches at 12 bases. CDR3 length: 20 amino acids. Germline loops: CDR1 MNHEY, CDR2 SMNVEV (reference sequence). V shed 6 bases, J shed 7 bases, and the junction held 22 bases outside the gene matches. The CDR3: CASSFYFGQGGLAGLNEQFF. Written as DNA, the CDR3 is TGTGCCAGCAGCTTCTATTTCGGACAGGGCGGACTAGCGGGACTTAATGAGCAGTTCTTC.

This clone was observed a single time. The chain combines TRBV30 with TRBJ1-2; 9 bases are shared with TRBD1. The CDR3 runs to 16 residues. Per the germline V gene, CDR1 is GTSNPN and CDR2 is SVGIG (reference sequence). The V and J ends lost 0 bases and 2 bases, in that order; junction bases with no gene match: 7. In DNA, the CDR3 is TGTGCCTGGAGTGTAAGGGGACAGGGTTTCAACTATGGCTACACCTTC. Its protein is CAWSVRGQGFNYGYTF.

This chain uses TRBV25-1 with TRBJ2-3; 9 bases are shared with TRBD2. V was clipped by 3 bases and J by 6 bases; unmatched bases: 13. The CDR3 contains 17 residues. CDR1 is MGHDK and CDR2 is SYGVNS in the germline V gene. CDR3 in DNA: TGTGCCAGCAGTGAGTCTCTTAGCGGGAGCGCTCGGGATACGCAGTATTTT. Translation gives CASSESLSGSARDTQYF.

This chain links TRBV29-1 with TRBJ2-6; unclear D gene. Germline loops: CDR1 SQVTM, CDR2 ANQGSEA. This CDR3 is built from 14 residues. Trimming shortened V by 6 bases and J by 2 bases, and 11 bases separated the two germline ends. The DNA of the CDR3 is TGCAGCGTCCAAAGCGCTGCTGGGGCCAACGTCCTGACTTTC. Its translation is CSVQSAAGANVLTF.

The rearrangement links TRBV7-2 to TRBJ1-5, with TRBD1 matching 10 bases. Trimming removed 6 bases from V and 2 bases from J; junction bases left unmatched: 10. CDR1 is SGHTA, CDR2 FQGNSA, per germline. The CDR3 has 17 amino acids. In nucleotides, the CDR3 is TGTGCCAGCAGGCTGGGGACAGGGGTTTCGGGCAATCAGCCCCAGCATTTT. This gives the protein CASRLGTGVSGNQPQHF.

J is TRBJ2-2 and V is TRBV7-6; 7 bases match TRBD1. J was trimmed by 4 bases and V by 2 bases; bases with no gene match: 4. The germline V gene has CDR1 SGHVS and CDR2 FNYEAQ. The CDR3 spans 15 residues. Here the CDR3 reads CASSLSTGTTGELFF. The CDR3 nucleotides are TGTGCCAGCAGCTTATCGACAGGGACCACCGGGGAGCTGTTTTTT.